This TCR beta chain was sequenced during a study of blood T cell repertoires in COVID-19. Study summary: The analysed material was cDNA or gDNA that came from T cells, B-cell-depleted T cells, or PBMCs.

Sequencing used immunoSEQ multiplex PCR; TCRdb keeps in-frame clones, though not all of them. The table records about 140,000 clones, about 76% of them present only once. The CDR3 covers 16 residues. The germline gives CDR1 LGHNA, CDR2 YNFKEQ. V was pared by 0 bases and J by 2 bases, with 14 bases between. This receptor was taken from a man older than 75 with acute or convalescent COVID-19. Sequences were obtained from peripheral blood. The chain has TRBV4-2 and TRBJ2-7; perhaps TRBD1 as D (5 bases). CDR3 nucleotide sequence: TGTGCCAGCAGCCAAGATGGGTCCGGCAGGGCCTACGAGCAGTACTTC. Protein sequence: CASSQDGSGRAYEQYF.